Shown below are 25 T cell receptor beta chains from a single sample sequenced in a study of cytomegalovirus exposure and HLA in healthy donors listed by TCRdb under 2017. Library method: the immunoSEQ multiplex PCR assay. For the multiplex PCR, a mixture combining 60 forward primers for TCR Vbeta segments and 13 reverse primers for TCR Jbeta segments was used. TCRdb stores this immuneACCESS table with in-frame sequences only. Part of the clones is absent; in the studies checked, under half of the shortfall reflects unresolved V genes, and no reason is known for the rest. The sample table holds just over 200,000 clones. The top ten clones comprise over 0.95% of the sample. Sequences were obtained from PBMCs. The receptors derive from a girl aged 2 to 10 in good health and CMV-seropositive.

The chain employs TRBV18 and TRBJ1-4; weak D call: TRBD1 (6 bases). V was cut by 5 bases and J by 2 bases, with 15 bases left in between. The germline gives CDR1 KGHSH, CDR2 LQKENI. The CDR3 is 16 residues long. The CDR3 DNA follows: TGTGCCAGCTCATCCCTAGGACAGCAGACTAATGAAAAACTGTTTTTT. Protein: CASSSLGQQTNEKLFF.

CDR3 protein: CASSPGTSGSGANVLTF. CDR3 coding DNA: TGTGCCAGCTCACCCGGGACTAGCGGGAGTGGGGCCAACGTCCTGACTTTC. The gene calls are TRBV18 and TRBJ2-6, with 14 bases matching TRBD2. Trimming at V came to 3 bases and at J to 3 bases, leaving 1 base not matched to a gene. The CDR3 sequence is 17 residues long. CDR1 is KGHSH, CDR2 LQKENI, per germline.

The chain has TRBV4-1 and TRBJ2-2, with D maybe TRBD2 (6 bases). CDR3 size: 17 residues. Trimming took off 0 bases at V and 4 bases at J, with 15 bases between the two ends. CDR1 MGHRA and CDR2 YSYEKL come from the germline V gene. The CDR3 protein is CASSQDIWQGGTGELFF. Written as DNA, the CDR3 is TGCGCCAGCAGCCAAGATATTTGGCAGGGAGGCACCGGGGAGCTGTTTTTT.

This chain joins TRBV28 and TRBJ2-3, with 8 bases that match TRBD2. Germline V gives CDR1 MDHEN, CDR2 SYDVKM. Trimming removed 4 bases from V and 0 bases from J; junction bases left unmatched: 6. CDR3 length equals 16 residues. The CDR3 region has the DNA TGTGCCAGCAGTTCCGGGTCTAGCGGGAGCACAGATACGCAGTATTTT. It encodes CASSSGSSGSTDTQYF. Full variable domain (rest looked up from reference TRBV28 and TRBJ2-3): DVKVTQSSRYLVKRTGEKVFLECVQDMDHENMFWYRQDPGLGLRLIYFSYDVKMKEKGDIPEGYSVSREKKERFSLILESASTNQTSMYLCASSSGSSGSTDTQYFGPGTRLTVL.

The DNA of the CDR3 is TGTGCCAGCAGTGAATTTGGGGCTTGGGGCTACACCTTC. Its protein product is CASSEFGAWGYTF. The rearrangement links TRBV25-1 to TRBJ1-2; D might be TRBD1 (5 bases). The V end was cut by 1 base, the J end by 8 bases, with 11 bases between. Germline lookup yields CDR1 MGHDK and CDR2 SYGVNS. The CDR3 consists of 13 residues.

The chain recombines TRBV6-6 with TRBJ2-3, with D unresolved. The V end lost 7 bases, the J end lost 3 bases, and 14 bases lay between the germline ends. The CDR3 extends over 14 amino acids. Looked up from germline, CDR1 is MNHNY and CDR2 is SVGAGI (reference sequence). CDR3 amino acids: CASKNRGLTDTQYF. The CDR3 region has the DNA TGTGCCAGCAAAAATAGAGGCTTAACAGATACGCAGTATTTT.

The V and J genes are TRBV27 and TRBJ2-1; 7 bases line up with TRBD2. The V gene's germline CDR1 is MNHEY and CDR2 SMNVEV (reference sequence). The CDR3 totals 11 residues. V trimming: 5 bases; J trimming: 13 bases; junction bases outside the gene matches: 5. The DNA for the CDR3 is TGTGCCAGCAGTCCCGGACTAGAACAGTTCTTC. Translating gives CASSPGLEQFF.

CDR3 sequence: CASRVTGTEAFF. The DNA of the CDR3 is TGTGCCAGCAGAGTGACAGGCACTGAAGCTTTCTTT. The chain is built from TRBV6-1 and TRBJ1-1, with D maybe TRBD1 (6 bases). Germline loops: CDR1 MNHNS, CDR2 SASEGT. Trimming pared 6 bases from V and 4 bases from J, leaving 9 bases between. CDR3 length: 12 amino acids.

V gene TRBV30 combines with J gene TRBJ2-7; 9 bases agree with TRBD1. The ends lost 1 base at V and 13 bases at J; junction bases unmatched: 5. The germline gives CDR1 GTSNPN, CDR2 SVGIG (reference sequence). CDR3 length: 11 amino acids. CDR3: CAWSGGTGHYF. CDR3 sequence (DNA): TGTGCCTGGAGTGGGGGGACAGGGCATTACTTC.

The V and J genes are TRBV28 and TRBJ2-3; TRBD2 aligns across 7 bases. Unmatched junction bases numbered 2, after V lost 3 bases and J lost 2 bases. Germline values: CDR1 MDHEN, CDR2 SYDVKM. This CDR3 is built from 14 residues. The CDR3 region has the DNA TGTGCCAGCAGTTTGGGAGGGGACACAGATACGCAGTATTTT. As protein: CASSLGGDTDTQYF.

Here the CDR3 reads CASSEGTSGSVYEQYF. For the CDR3, the DNA is TGTGCCAGCAGCGAAGGGACTAGCGGGAGTGTATACGAGCAGTACTTC. This chain joins TRBV9 and TRBJ2-7; 14 bases align to TRBD2. Per the germline V gene, CDR1 is SGDLS and CDR2 is YYNGEE. The trim removed 3 bases at V and 4 bases at J, leaving 6 bases unmatched. CDR3 size: 16 residues.

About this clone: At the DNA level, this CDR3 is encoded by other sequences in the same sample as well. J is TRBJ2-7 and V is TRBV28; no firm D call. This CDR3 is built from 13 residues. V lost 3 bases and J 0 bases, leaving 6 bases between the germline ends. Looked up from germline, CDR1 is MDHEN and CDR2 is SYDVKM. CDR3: CASSLVGSYEQYF. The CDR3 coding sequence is TGTGCCAGCAGTTTGGTCGGCTCCTACGAGCAGTACTTC.

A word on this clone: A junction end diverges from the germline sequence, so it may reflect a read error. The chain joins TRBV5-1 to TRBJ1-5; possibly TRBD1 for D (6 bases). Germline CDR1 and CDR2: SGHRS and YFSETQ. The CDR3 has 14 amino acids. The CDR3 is CASSLGTANQPQHF. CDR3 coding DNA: TGCGCCAGCAGCTTGGGGACAGCAAATCAGCCTCAGCATTTT.

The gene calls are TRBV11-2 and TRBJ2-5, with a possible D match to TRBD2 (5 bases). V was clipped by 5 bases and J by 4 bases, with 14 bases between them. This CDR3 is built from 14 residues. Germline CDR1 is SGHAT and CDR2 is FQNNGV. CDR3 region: CASSPPPGSETQYF. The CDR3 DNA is TGTGCCAGCAGCCCTCCCCCGGGGTCAGAGACCCAGTACTTC.

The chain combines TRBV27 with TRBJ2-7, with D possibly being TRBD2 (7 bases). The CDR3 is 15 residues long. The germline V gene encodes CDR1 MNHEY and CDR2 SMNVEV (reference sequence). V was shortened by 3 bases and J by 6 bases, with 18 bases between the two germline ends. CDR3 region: CASSFGGQLVVEQYF. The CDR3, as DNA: TGTGCCAGCAGTTTCGGGGGGCAGCTGGTGGTCGAGCAGTACTTC.

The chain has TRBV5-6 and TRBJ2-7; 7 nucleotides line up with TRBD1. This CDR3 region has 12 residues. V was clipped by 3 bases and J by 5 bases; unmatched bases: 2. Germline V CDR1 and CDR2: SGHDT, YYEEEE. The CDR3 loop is CASSSQGNEQYF. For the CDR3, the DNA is TGTGCCAGCAGCTCACAGGGGAACGAGCAGTACTTC.

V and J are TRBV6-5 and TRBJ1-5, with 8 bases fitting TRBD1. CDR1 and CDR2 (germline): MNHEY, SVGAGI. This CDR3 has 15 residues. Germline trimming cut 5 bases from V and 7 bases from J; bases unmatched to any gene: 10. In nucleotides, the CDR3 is TGTGCCAGCAGTGTAACCAGGGGGCTAGGGCAGCCCCAGCATTTT. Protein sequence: CASSVTRGLGQPQHF.

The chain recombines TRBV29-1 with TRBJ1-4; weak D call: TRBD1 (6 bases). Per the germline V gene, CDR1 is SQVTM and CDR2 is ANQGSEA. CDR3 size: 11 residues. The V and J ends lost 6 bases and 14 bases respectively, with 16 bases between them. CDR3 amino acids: CSVESAGDLFF. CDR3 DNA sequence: TGCAGCGTGGAATCCGCAGGGGATCTGTTTTTT.

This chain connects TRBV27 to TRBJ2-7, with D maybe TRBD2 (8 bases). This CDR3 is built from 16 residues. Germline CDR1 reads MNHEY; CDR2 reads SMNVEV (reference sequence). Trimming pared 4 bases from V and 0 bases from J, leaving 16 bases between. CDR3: CASSSPTGTSSYEQYF. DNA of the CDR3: TGTGCCAGCAGTTCTCCGACAGGGACTAGCTCCTACGAGCAGTACTTC.

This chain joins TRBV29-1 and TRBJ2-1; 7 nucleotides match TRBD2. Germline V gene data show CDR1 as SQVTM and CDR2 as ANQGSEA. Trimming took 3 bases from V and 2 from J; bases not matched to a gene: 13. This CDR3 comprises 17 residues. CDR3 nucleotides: TGCAGCGTTGAGCTCGCGGGAGAGTCCATTCCCTACAATGAGCAGTTCTTC. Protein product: CSVELAGESIPYNEQFF.

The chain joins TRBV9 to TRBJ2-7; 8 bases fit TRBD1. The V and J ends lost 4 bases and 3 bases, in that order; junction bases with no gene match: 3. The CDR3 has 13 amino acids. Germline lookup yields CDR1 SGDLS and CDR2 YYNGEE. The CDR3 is CASSKGQDYEQYF. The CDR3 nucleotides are TGTGCCAGCAGCAAGGGACAGGACTACGAGCAGTACTTC.

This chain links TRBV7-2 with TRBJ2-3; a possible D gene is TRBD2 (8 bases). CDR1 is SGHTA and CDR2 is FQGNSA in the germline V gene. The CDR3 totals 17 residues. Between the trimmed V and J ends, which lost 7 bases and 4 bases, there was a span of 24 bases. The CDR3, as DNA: TGTGCCAGCAACCCAATACGTTTTAGCGGGACAGCAGATACGCAGTATTTT. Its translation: CASNPIRFSGTADTQYF.

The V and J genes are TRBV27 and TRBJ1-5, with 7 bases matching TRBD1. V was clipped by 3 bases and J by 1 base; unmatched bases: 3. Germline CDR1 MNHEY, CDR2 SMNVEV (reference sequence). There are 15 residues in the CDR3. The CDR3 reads CASSLTGKSNQPQHF. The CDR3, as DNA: TGTGCCAGCAGTTTGACAGGGAAAAGCAATCAGCCCCAGCATTTT.

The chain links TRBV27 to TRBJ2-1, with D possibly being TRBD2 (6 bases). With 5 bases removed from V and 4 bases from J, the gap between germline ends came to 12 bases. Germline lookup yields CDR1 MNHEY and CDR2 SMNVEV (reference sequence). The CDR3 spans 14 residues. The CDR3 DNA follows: TGTGCCAGCAGTCCAACGGGGAGGTACAATGAGCAGTTCTTC. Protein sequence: CASSPTGRYNEQFF.

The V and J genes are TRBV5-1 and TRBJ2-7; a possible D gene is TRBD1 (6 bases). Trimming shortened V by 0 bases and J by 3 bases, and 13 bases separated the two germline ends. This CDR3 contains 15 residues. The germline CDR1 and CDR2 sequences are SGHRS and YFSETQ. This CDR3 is CASSLETGTYYEQYF. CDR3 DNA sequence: TGCGCCAGCAGCTTGGAGACAGGAACATACTACGAGCAGTACTTC.